This T cell receptor (beta chain) was sequenced for a study of blood T cell repertoires in COVID-19. Study-wide background: Some COVID-19 samples were acute and others convalescent; all came from the United States, Italy and Spain.

Libraries were prepared by immunoSEQ multiplex PCR; TCRdb keeps only in-frame clonotypes and omits some of them. The sample has about 280,000 clones, around four fifths seen once. The CDR3 runs to 12 residues. Germline CDR1 MNHNS, CDR2 SASEGT. This clone has a handful of counts. One end of the junction is discordant with germline, which a read error may explain. The J gene is TRBJ2-4, the V gene TRBV6-1; 7 nucleotides line up with TRBD2. Sequenced sample: peripheral blood. The TCR originated in a woman aged 45-65 years who had recovered from COVID-19. The CDR3, as DNA: TGTGCCAGCAGTGACCCCCAGGGTCCGGGAGGCTTC. As protein: CASSDPQGPGGF.